This TCR beta chain derives from a study of tumor-infiltrating lymphocytes in primary liver carcinoma. TCR beta cDNA was prepared out of 500 ng total RNA by means of a constant-region primer. Three rounds of nested multiplex PCR with slightly modified ARM-PCR produced TCR beta libraries. Primers for the first two PCR rounds were TRBV1-TRBV30 forward primers and a C-beta reverse primer (roughly 10 cycles per round). From the multiplex PCR reads, TCRdb called clonotypes with MiXCR, one entry per CDR3 protein. The data contain about 54,000 distinct CDR3 sequences, over 65% of them singletons. Concerning this clonotype itself: The antigen is not known. A junction boundary mismatches the germline segment, possibly from a read error.

Unsorted bulk tissue, about 19-32 mg of it, served as the source for co-extraction of RNA and DNA. There were five separate regions sampled from each tumor. Overall study results and limits: Only about 8-24% of top clones were detected in all five tumor regions. Blood had a significantly lower top-250-clone fraction than tumors did (p = 0.039).

Looked up from germline, CDR1 is MGHRA and CDR2 is YSYEKL. The CDR3 loop spans 14 amino acids. The sample was liver tumor tissue from sampling region 2. This sample's subset: tumor region T2, inferior pole. This chain joins TRBV4-1 and TRBJ1-5; 8 bases map to TRBD1. The source is a man between 40 and 49 years old with primary liver carcinoma and hepatitis B virus infection. CDR3 amino acids: CASSRVTGDQPQHF. CDR3 sequence (DNA): TGCGCCAGCAGCCGGGTGACAGGGGATCAGCCCCAACATTTT.